This TCR beta chain was retrieved from a study of Ad26.COV2.S vaccination and SARS-CoV-2 variants. Study background: Donor was in the COV1001 Ad26.COV2.S trial arm.

This clone was picked up one time. Antigen specificity is unknown. Treatment in this sample: some 19 received Ad26.COV2.S at low or high dose, single or two shots; about 5 received placebo; per-sample allocation not given. On day 63 after the first injection, vaccine and placebo recipients gave samples. This CDR3 comprises 14 residues. Per the germline V gene, CDR1 is GTSNPN and CDR2 is SVGIG (reference sequence). V was trimmed by 2 bases and J by 3 bases, leaving 12 bases between them. Notes on the study in general: People who got the vaccine had more spike-specific TCR breadth than people who got placebo.

Sequencing used immunoSEQ multiplex PCR; TCRdb keeps in-frame clones, though not all of them. This sample carries more than 300,000 clones, more than 70% of them seen once, and the ten largest clones take roughly 2.1%. This clonotype was obtained from a person aged 18 to 59 who received the Ad26.COV2.S COVID-19 vaccine or a placebo. This material consisted of peripheral blood, taken in a trial of Ad26.COV2.S vaccine versus placebo. The chain uses TRBV30 and TRBJ2-3; D is possibly TRBD1 or TRBD2 (5 bases each). As DNA, the CDR3 is TGTGCCTGGAGTCCGGGGCCCTGGACAGATACGCAGTATTTT. This translates into CAWSPGPWTDTQYF. The full variable domain, in which reference TRBV30 and TRBJ2-3 provide the parts outside the CDR3, is SQTIHQWPATLVQPVGSPLSLECTVEGTSNPNLYWYRQAAGRGLQLLFYSVGIGQISSEVPQNLSASRPQDRQFILSSKKLLLSDSGFYLCAWSPGPWTDTQYFGPGTRLTVL.